These T cell receptor beta chains were read from a single sample in a study of blood T cell repertoires in COVID-19. Some clones are missing from TCRdb's copy, which holds only in-frame ones; the method was immunoSEQ multiplex PCR. In the table there are roughly 49,000 clones, around 87% of which are singletons. The sample was peripheral blood. All receptors come from a man between 45 and 60 years old with active COVID-19. The CDR3 runs from the conserved cysteine through the conserved F or W. Fields, in order: CDR3 length, D gene, J gene, clone size, V gene, CDR3 protein, CDR3 DNA. D genes are given only for firm matches. Not all rows give a size; the values are once, few, many and, for expanded clones, a class.

CDR3 length: 15
D gene: TRBD2
J gene: TRBJ2-7
clone size: NA
V gene: TRBV5-6
CDR3 protein: CASSPWAGGRYEQYF
CDR3 DNA: TGTGCCAGCAGCCCCTGGGCGGGGGGTCGCTACGAGCAGTACTTC

CDR3 length: 14
D gene: NA
J gene: TRBJ1-5
clone size: NA
V gene: TRBV19
CDR3 protein: CASSNLGRDWPQHF
CDR3 DNA: TGTGCCAGTAGTAACCTTGGCAGGGATTGGCCCCAGCATTTT

CDR3 length: 15
D gene: TRBD1
J gene: TRBJ2-1
clone size: NA
V gene: TRBV11-2
CDR3 protein: CASSLDRTGYNEQFF
CDR3 DNA: TGTGCCAGCAGCTTAGATAGGACAGGATACAATGAGCAGTTCTTC

CDR3 length: 13
D gene: NA
J gene: TRBJ2-3
clone size: NA
V gene: TRBV5-4
CDR3 protein: CASSLAPGDTQYF
CDR3 DNA: TGTGCCAGCAGCTTGGCCCCGGGAGATACGCAGTATTTT

CDR3 length: 15
D gene: NA
J gene: TRBJ1-2
clone size: NA
V gene: TRBV7-9
CDR3 protein: CASSLERAGNYGYTF
CDR3 DNA: TGTGCCAGCAGCTTAGAAAGGGCAGGGAACTATGGCTACACCTTC

CDR3 length: 16
D gene: TRBD1
J gene: TRBJ2-7
clone size: once
V gene: TRBV4-1
CDR3 protein: CASSQNPTGGYYEQYF
CDR3 DNA: TGCGCCAGCAGCCAAAACCCAACAGGGGGCTATTACGAGCAGTACTTC

CDR3 length: 15
D gene: NA
J gene: TRBJ2-7
clone size: NA
V gene: TRBV11-2
CDR3 protein: CASSITGGRMYEQYF
CDR3 DNA: TGTGCCAGCAGCATAACGGGGGGCCGAATGTACGAGCAGTACTTC

CDR3 length: 16
D gene: TRBD2
J gene: TRBJ2-3
clone size: NA
V gene: TRBV15
CDR3 protein: CATSPRTSGRPDTQYF
CDR3 DNA: TGTGCCACCAGCCCACGGACTAGCGGGAGGCCGGATACGCAGTATTTT

CDR3 length: 14
D gene: TRBD1
J gene: TRBJ2-2
clone size: NA
V gene: TRBV6-5
CDR3 protein: CASPGQRNTGELFF
CDR3 DNA: TGTGCCAGCCCGGGACAGAGGAACACCGGGGAGCTGTTTTTT

CDR3 length: 17
D gene: TRBD2
J gene: TRBJ2-5
clone size: NA
V gene: TRBV2
CDR3 protein: CASSEVRAGGSQETQYF
CDR3 DNA: TGTGCCAGCAGTGAAGTAAGAGCGGGGGGATCCCAAGAGACCCAGTACTTC

CDR3 length: 13
D gene: NA
J gene: TRBJ2-7
clone size: NA
V gene: TRBV18
CDR3 protein: CASSPPAGNEQYF
CDR3 DNA: TGTGCCAGCTCACCACCGGCGGGAAACGAGCAGTACTTC

CDR3 length: 16
D gene: NA
J gene: TRBJ2-2
clone size: NA
V gene: TRBV14
CDR3 protein: CASSQVLGDSTGELFF
CDR3 DNA: TGTGCCAGCAGCCAAGTTCTAGGTGATTCCACCGGGGAGCTGTTTTTT

CDR3 length: 11
D gene: NA
J gene: TRBJ2-2
clone size: NA
V gene: TRBV14
CDR3 protein: CAARSPGELFF
CDR3 DNA: TGTGCCGCTAGGAGCCCCGGGGAGCTGTTTTTT

CDR3 length: 14
D gene: NA
J gene: TRBJ2-1
clone size: NA
V gene: TRBV13
CDR3 protein: CASSLGLNYNEQFF
CDR3 DNA: TGTGCCAGCAGCTTAGGGCTAAACTACAATGAGCAGTTCTTC

CDR3 length: 18
D gene: TRBD1
J gene: TRBJ2-3
clone size: NA
V gene: TRBV19
CDR3 protein: CASSPIPQGLSRTDTQYF
CDR3 DNA: TGTGCCAGTAGTCCGATTCCACAGGGGCTATCCAGGACAGATACGCAGTATTTT